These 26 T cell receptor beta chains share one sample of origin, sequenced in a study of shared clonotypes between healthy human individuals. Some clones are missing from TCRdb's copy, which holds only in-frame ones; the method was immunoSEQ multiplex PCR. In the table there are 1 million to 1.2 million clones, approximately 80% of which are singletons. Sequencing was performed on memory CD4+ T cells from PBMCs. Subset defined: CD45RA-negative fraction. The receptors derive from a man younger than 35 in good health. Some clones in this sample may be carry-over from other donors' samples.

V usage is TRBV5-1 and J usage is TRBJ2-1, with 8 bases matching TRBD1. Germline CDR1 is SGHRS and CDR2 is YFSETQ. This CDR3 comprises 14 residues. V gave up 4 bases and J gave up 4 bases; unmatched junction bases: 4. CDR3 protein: CASSMDRAYNEQFF. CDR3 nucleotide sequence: TGCGCCAGCAGCATGGACAGGGCTTACAATGAGCAGTTCTTC.

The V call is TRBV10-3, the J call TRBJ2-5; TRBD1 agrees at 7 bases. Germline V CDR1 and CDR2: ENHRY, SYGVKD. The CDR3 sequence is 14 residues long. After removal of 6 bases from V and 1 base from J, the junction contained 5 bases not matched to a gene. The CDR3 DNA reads TGTGCCATCAGCCCAGCAGGGGGCCAAGAGACCCAGTACTTC. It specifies CAISPAGGQETQYF.

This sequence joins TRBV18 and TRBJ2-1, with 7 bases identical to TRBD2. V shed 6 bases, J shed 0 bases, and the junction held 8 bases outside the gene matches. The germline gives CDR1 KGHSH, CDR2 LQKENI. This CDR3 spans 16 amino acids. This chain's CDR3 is CASSQTGGSSYNEQFF. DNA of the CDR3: TGTGCCAGCTCCCAAACCGGCGGGAGCTCCTACAATGAGCAGTTCTTC. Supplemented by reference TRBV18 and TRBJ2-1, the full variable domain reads NAGVMQNPRHLVRRRGQEARLRCSPMKGHSHVYWYRQLPEEGLKFMVYLQKENIIDESGMPKERFSAEFPKEGPSILRIQQVVRGDSAAYFCASSQTGGSSYNEQFFGPGTRLTVL.

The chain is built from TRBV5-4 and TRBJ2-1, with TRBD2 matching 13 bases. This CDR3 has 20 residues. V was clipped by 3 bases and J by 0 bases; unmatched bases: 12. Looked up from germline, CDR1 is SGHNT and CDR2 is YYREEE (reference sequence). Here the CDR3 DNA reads TGTGCCAGCAGCTCCCCATCGGGACTAGCGGGGAGGAGCTCCTACAATGAGCAGTTCTTC. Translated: CASSSPSGLAGRSSYNEQFF.

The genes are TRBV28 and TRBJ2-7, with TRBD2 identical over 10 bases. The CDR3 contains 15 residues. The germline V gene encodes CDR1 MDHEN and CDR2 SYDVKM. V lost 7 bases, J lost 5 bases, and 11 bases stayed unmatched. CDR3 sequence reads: CASTGASGSSHEQYF. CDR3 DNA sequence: TGTGCCAGCACCGGGGCTAGCGGGAGTTCGCACGAGCAGTACTTC.

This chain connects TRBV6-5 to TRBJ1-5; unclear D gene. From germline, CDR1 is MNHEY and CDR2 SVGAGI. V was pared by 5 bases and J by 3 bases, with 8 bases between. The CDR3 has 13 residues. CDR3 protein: CASSNPDNQPQHF. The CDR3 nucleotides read TGTGCCAGCAGTAACCCGGACAATCAGCCCCAGCATTTT.

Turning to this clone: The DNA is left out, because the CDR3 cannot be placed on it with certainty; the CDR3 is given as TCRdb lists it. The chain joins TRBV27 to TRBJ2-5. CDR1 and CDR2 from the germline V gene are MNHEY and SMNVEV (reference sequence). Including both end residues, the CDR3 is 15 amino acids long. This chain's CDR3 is CASRSDWGLGNEEYF.

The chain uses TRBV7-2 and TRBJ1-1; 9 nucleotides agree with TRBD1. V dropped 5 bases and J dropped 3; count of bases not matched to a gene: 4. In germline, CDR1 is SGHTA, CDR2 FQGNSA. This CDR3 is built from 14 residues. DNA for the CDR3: TGTGCCAGCAGCCGACGACAGGGGGACACTGAAGCTTTCTTT. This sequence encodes CASSRRQGDTEAFF.

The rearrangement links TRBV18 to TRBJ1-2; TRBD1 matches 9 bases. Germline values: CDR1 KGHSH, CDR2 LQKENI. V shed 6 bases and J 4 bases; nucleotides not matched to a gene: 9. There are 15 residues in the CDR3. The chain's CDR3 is CASSPSVTGGYGYTF. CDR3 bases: TGTGCCAGCTCGCCAAGTGTGACAGGGGGCTATGGCTACACCTTC.

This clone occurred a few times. CDR3 sequence: CASSPPGRSTDTQYF. CDR3 DNA: TGTGCCAGCTCACCACCAGGGCGAAGCACAGATACGCAGTATTTT. V gene TRBV18 combines with J gene TRBJ2-3; no clear D gene. The CDR3 runs 15 residues. The germline V gene has CDR1 KGHSH and CDR2 LQKENI. V dropped 0 bases and J dropped 0 bases, with 7 bases sitting between them.

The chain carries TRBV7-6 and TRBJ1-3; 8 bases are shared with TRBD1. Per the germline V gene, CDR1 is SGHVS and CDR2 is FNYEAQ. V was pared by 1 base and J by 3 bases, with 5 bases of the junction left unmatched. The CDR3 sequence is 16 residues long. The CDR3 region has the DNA TGTGCCAGCAGCTTAGACAGGGGGGAGGTTGGAAACACCATATATTTT. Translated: CASSLDRGEVGNTIYF.

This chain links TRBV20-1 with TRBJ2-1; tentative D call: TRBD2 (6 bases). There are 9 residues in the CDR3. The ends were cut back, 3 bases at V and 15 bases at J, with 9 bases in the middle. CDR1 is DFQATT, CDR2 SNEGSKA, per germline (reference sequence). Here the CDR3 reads CSASGSPFF. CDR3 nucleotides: TGCAGTGCTAGCGGGAGTCCGTTCTTC.

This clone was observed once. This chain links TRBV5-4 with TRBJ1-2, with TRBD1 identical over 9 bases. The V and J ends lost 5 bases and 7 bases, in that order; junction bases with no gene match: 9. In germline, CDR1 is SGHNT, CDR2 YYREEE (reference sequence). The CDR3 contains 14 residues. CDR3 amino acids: CASRSTGGISGYTF. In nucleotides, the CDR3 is TGTGCCAGCAGATCAACAGGGGGCATAAGTGGCTACACCTTC.

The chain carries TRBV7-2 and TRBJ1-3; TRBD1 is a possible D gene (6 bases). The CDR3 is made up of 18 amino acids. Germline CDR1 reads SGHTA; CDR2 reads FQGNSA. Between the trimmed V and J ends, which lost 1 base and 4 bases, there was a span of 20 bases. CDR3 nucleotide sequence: TGTGCCAGCAGCTTAGTTGGGACAACCTTTCGTCCAGGAAACACCATATATTTT. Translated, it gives CASSLVGTTFRPGNTIYF.

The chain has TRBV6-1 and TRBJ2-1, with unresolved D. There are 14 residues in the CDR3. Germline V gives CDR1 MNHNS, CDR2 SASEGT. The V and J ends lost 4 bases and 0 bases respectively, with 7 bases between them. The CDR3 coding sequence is TGTGCCAGCAGTGTCGCCGACTCCTACAATGAGCAGTTCTTC. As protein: CASSVADSYNEQFF.

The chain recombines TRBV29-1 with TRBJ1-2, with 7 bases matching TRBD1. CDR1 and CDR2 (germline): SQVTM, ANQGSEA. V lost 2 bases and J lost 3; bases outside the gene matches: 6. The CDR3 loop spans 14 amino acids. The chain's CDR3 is CSVERDRSYYGYTF. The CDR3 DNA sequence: TGCAGCGTTGAACGGGACAGATCCTACTATGGCTACACCTTC.

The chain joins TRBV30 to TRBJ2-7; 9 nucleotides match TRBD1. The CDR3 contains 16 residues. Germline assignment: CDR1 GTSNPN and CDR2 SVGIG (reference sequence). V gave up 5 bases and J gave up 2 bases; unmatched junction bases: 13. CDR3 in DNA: TGTGCCTGGGGACCGAAGAAGACAGGGGGAACCTACGAGCAGTACTTC. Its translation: CAWGPKKTGGTYEQYF.

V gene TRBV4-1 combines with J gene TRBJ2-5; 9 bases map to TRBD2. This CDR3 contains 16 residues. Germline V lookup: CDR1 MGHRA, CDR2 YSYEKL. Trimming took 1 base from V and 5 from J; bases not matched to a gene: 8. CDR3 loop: CASSQAGAGGGETQYF. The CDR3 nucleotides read TGCGCCAGCAGCCAAGCGGGGGCGGGAGGGGGTGAGACCCAGTACTTC.

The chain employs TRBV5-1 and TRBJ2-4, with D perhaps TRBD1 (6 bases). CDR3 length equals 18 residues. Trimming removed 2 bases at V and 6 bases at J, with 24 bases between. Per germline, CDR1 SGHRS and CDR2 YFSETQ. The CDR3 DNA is TGCGCCAGCAGCTTTGAATCGAGAGGTAGGACAGATGTAAACATTCAGTACTTC. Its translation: CASSFESRGRTDVNIQYF.

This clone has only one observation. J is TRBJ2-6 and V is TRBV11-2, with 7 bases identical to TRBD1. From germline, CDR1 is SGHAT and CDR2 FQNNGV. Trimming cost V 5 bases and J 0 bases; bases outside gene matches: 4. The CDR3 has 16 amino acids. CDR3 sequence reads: CASSPQGSSGANVLTF. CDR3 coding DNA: TGTGCCAGCAGCCCACAGGGGAGCTCTGGGGCCAACGTCCTGACTTTC.

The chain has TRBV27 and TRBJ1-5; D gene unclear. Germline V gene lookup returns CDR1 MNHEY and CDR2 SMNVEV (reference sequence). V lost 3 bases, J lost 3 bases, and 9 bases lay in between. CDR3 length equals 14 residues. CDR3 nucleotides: TGTGCCAGCAGTTTTTACGGGGACAATCAGCCCCAGCATTTT. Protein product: CASSFYGDNQPQHF.

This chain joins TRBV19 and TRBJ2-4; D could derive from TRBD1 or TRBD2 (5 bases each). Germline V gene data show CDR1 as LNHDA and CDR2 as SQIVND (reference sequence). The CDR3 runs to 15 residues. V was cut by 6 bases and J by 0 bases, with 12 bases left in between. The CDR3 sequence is CASSPGHLAKNIQYF. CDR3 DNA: TGTGCCAGTAGCCCGGGGCACCTAGCCAAAAACATTCAGTACTTC.

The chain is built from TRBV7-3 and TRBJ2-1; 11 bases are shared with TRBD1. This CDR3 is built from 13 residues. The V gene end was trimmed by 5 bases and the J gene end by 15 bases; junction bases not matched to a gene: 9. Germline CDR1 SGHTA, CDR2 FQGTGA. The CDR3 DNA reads TGTGCCAGCAGCCGATGGACAGGGGGCCTTCGGTTCTTC. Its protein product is CASSRWTGGLRFF.

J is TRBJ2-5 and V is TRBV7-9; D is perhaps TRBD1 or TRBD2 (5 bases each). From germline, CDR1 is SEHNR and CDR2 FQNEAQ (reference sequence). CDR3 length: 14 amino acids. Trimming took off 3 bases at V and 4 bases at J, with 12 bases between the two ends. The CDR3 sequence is CASSFGGPGETQYF. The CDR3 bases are TGTGCCAGCAGCTTTGGGGGTCCCGGAGAGACCCAGTACTTC.

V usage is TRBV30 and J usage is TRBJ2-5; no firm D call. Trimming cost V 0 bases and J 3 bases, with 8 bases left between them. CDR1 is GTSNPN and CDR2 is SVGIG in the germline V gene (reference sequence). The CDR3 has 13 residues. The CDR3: CAWSVLTEETQYF. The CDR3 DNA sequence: TGTGCCTGGAGTGTACTGACGGAAGAGACCCAGTACTTC.

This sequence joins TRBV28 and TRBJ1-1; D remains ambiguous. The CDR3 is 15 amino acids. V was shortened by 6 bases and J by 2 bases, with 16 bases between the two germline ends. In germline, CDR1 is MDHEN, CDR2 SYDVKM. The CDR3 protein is CASRAFRGPNTEAFF. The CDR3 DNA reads TGTGCCAGCAGAGCTTTTAGAGGGCCCAACACTGAAGCTTTCTTT.